Included here is one TCR beta chain sequence, with context. Its target is unknown. This sample was taken from a study of beta chain features in type 1 diabetes. General study findings and limits: In type 1 diabetes patients, VDJ junctions had fewer insertions; deletions at these junctions were more frequent.

Sequencing targeted expressed TCRB transcripts, as all isolated RNA had been reverse transcribed. The method was immunoSEQ multiplex PCR; TCRdb's version includes in-frame clones alone and lacks a portion of them. Seen here are 130,000 to 150,000 clones, about 50% observed once, and the top ten hold roughly 0.42%. Heparinised blood was drawn once per donor, averaging about 116 mL. This TCR derives from a man aged 18 to 35 in good health. Sequences were obtained from Tregs from blood.

The chain's CDR3 is CASSYPGFPEAFF. The DNA of the CDR3 is TGTGCCAGCAGTTACCCGGGGTTCCCTGAAGCTTTCTTT. The V gene is TRBV6-5, the J gene TRBJ1-1; no reliable D call. Germline assignment: CDR1 MNHEY and CDR2 SVGAGI. The germline V and J ends were trimmed by 2 bases and 6 bases, with 10 bases remaining between them. The CDR3 has 13 amino acids.